The TCR beta chain described here comes from a study of OX40 agonist ivuxolimab in advanced cancers. The ends lost 7 bases at V and 2 bases at J; junction bases unmatched: 7. The length of the CDR3 is 14 residues. Germline V gene sequence: CDR1 SNHLY, CDR2 FYNNEI. This table comes from immunoSEQ multiplex PCR, and its TCRdb copy is limited to in-frame clones, with some not included. The sample holds approximately 94,000 clones, 89% seen once. Sequenced here: CD4+ or CD8+ T cells sorted from blood, sampled in a trial of the OX40 agonist ivuxolimab. This receptor was taken from an adult with an advanced solid tumor such as melanoma, head and neck, liver or kidney cancer. V gene TRBV2 combines with J gene TRBJ1-2, with 7 bases identical to TRBD1. The CDR3 DNA is TGTGCCAGCATCCCTCGACAGGGCAACTATGGCTACACCTTC. Encoded protein: CASIPRQGNYGYTF.